This T cell receptor (beta chain) was sequenced in a study of blood T cell repertoires in COVID-19. In the study overall: The study drew acute and convalescent COVID-19 samples from the United States, Italy and Spain.

Sequencing used immunoSEQ multiplex PCR; TCRdb keeps in-frame clones, though not all of them. The sample includes about 230,000 clones, 86% of them seen just once. The V end lost 11 bases, the J end lost 5 bases, and 17 bases lay between the germline ends. This CDR3 contains 13 residues. The germline V gene has CDR1 KGHDR and CDR2 SFDVKD. The sample comprised PBMCs or T cells enriched from blood (not recorded which). J is TRBJ1-1 and V is TRBV24-1, with a tentative D call TRBD1 (6 bases). The origin of this receptor is a man in his late teens or twenties who had recovered from COVID-19. DNA of the CDR3: TGTGCCAGCCTTACAGGGCCAGGTACTGAAGCTTTCTTT. It encodes CASLTGPGTEAFF.